This T cell receptor (beta chain) comes out of a study of blood T cell repertoires in COVID-19. This clone was counted many times. Trimming removed 6 bases from V and 4 bases from J; junction bases left unmatched: 9. This CDR3 contains 16 residues. In germline, CDR1 is LNHDA, CDR2 SQIVND (reference sequence). The repertoire was sequenced with immunoSEQ multiplex PCR; TCRdb's copy has only in-frame clones and lacks some. The sample has roughly 300,000 clones; around 92% are singletons. This chain uses TRBV19 with TRBJ2-2; 9 positions agree with TRBD2. The origin of this receptor is a man younger than 30 who had recovered from COVID-19. What was sequenced was peripheral blood. CDR3 in DNA: TGTGCCAGTAGAGTGGTAGCGGGGGCCTCCACCGGGGAGCTGTTTTTT. It translates to CASRVVAGASTGELFF.